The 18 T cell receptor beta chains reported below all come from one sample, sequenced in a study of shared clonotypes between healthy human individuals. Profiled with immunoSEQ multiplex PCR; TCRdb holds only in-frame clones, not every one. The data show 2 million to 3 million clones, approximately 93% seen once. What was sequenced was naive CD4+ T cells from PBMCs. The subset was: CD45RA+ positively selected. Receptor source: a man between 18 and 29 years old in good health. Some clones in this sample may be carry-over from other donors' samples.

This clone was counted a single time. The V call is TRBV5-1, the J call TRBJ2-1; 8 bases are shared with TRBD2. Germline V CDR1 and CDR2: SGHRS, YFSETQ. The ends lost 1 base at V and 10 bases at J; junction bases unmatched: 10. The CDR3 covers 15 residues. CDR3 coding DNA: TGCGCCAGCAGCTTGCTTGTGACTAGCGTTCGGGAGCAGTTCTTC. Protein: CASSLLVTSVREQFF.

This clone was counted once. The CDR3 DNA follows: TGTGCCAGCAGTTTACGGTGCTGCAATCAGCCCCAGCATTTT. The encoded protein is CASSLRCCNQPQHF. The rearrangement joins TRBV27 to TRBJ1-5; D ambiguous. From germline, CDR1 is MNHEY and CDR2 SMNVEV (reference sequence). V was trimmed by 2 bases and J by 2 bases, leaving 7 bases between them. The CDR3 has 14 amino acids.

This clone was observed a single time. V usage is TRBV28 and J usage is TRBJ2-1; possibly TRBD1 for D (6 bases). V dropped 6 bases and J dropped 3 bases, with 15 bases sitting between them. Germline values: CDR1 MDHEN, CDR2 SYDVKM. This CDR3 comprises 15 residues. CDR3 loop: CASSFDRSVYNEQFF. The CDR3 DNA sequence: TGTGCCAGCAGCTTCGACAGGTCAGTCTACAATGAGCAGTTCTTC.

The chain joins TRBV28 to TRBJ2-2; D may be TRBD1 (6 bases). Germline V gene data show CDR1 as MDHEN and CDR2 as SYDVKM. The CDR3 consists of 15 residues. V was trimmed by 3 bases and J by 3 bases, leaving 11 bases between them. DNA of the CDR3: TGTGCCAGCAGTTTGGGCAGGGGAGACACCGGGGAGCTGTTTTTT. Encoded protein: CASSLGRGDTGELFF. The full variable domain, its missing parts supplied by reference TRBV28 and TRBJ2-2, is DVKVTQSSRYLVKRTGEKVFLECVQDMDHENMFWYRQDPGLGLRLIYFSYDVKMKEKGDIPEGYSVSREKKERFSLILESASTNQTSMYLCASSLGRGDTGELFFGEGSRLTVL.

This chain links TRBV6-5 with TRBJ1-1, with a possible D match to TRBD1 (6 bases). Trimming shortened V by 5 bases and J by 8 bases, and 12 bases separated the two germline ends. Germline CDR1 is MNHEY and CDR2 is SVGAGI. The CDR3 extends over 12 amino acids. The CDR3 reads CASSTGPFEAFF. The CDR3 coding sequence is TGTGCCAGCAGTACAGGGCCTTTCGAAGCTTTCTTT.

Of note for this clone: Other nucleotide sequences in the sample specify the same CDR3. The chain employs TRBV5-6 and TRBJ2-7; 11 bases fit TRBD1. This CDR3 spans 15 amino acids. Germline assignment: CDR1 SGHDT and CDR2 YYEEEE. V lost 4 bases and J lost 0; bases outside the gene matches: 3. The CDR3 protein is CASSPGTGGSYEQYF. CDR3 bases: TGTGCCAGCAGCCCCGGGACAGGGGGCTCCTACGAGCAGTACTTC. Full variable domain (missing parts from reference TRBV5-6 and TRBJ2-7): DAGVTQSPTHLIKTRGQQVTLRCSPKSGHDTVSWYQQALGQGPQFIFQYYEEEERQRGNFPDRFSGHQFPNYSSELNVNALLLGDSALYLCASSPGTGGSYEQYFGPGTRLTVT.

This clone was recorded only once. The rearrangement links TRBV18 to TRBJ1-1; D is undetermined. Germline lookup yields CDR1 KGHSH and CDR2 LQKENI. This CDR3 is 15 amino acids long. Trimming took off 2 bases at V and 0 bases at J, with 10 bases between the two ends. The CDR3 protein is CASSPTHPVNTEAFF. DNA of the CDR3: TGTGCCAGCTCACCAACTCACCCGGTGAACACTGAAGCTTTCTTT.

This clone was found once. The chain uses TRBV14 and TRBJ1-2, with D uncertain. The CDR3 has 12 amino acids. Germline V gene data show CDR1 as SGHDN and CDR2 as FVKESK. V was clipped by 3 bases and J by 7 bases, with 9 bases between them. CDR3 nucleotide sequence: TGTGCCAGCAGCCAGTATGCCGGTGGCTACACCTTC. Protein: CASSQYAGGYTF.

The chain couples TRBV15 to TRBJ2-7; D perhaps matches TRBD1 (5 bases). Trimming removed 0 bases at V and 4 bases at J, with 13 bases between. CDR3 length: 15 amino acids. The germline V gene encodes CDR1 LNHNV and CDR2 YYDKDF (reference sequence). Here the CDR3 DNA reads TGTGCCACCAGCAGAGACAGGGCTGGGGAATACGAGCAGTACTTC. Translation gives CATSRDRAGEYEQYF.

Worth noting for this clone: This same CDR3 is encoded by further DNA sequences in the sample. As DNA, the CDR3 is TGTGCCAGCAGCTCTGACAGGGGTAATCAGCCCCAGCATTTT. As protein: CASSSDRGNQPQHF. The V call is TRBV7-2, the J call TRBJ1-5; TRBD1 matches at 8 bases. CDR1 SGHTA and CDR2 FQGNSA come from the germline V gene. The CDR3 length is 14 residues. With 4 bases clipped from V and 4 bases from J, the junction kept 3 bases outside the gene matches. Full variable domain (remainder filled in from reference TRBV7-2 and TRBJ1-5): GAGVSQSPSNKVTEKGKDVELRCDPISGHTALYWYRQSLGQGLEFLIYFQGNSAPDKSGLPSDRFSAERTGGSVSTLTIQRTQQEDSAVYLCASSSDRGNQPQHFGDGTRLSIL.

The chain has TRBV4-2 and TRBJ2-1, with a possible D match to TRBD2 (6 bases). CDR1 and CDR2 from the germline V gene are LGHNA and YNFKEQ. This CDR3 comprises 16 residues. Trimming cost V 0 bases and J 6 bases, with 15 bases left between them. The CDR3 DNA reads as TGTGCCAGCAGCCAAGATATAACTAGCATGTCCAATGAGCAGTTCTTC. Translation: CASSQDITSMSNEQFF.

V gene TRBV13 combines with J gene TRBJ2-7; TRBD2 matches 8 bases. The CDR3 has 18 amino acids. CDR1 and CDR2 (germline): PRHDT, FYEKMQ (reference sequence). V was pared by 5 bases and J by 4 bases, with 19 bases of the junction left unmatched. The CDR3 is CASSPRFESGSLGYEQYF. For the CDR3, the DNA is TGTGCCAGCAGCCCGCGATTTGAAAGCGGGAGTCTGGGGTACGAGCAGTACTTC.

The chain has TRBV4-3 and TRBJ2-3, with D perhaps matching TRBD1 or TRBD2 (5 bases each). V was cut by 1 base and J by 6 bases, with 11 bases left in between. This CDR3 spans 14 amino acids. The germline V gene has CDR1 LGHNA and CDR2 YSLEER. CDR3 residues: CASSQVFGTDTQYF. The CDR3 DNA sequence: TGCGCCAGCAGCCAAGTGTTCGGGACGGATACGCAGTATTTT.

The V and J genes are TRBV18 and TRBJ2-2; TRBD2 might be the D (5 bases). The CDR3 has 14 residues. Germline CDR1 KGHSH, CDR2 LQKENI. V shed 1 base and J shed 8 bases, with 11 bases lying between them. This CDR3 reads CASSPLQGLGELFF. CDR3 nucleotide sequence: TGTGCCAGCTCACCACTTCAAGGACTGGGGGAGCTGTTTTTT.

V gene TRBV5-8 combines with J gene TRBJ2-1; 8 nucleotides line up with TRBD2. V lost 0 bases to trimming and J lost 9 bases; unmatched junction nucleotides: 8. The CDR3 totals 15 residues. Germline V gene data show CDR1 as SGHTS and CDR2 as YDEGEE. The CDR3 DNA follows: TGTGCCAGCAGCTTGGTCCAGCGGGAGCATGTTGAGCAGTTCTTC. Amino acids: CASSLVQREHVEQFF.

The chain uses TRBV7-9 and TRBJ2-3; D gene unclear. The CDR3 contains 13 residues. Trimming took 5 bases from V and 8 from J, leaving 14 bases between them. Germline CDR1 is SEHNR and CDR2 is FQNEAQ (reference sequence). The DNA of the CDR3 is TGTGCCAGCAGCCCCCGCACGGCCAGTACGCAGTATTTT. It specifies CASSPRTASTQYF.

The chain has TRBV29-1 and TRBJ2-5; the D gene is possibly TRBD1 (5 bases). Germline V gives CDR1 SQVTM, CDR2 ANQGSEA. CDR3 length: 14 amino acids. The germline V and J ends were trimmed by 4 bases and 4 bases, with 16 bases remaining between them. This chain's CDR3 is CSVVYGAGPETQYF. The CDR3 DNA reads TGCAGCGTTGTCTATGGGGCAGGGCCAGAGACCCAGTACTTC. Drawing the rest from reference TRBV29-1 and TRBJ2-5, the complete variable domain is SAVISQKPSRDICQRGTSLTIQCQVDSQVTMMFWYRQQPGQSLTLIATANQGSEATYESGFVIDKFPISRPNLTFSTLTVSNMSPEDSSIYLCSVVYGAGPETQYFGPGTRLLVL.

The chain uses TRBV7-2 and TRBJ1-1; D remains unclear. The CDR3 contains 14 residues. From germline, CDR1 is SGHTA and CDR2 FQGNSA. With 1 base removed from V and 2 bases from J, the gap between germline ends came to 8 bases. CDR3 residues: CASSLDPLNTEAFF. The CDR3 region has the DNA TGTGCCAGCAGCTTAGACCCCCTTAACACTGAAGCTTTCTTT.